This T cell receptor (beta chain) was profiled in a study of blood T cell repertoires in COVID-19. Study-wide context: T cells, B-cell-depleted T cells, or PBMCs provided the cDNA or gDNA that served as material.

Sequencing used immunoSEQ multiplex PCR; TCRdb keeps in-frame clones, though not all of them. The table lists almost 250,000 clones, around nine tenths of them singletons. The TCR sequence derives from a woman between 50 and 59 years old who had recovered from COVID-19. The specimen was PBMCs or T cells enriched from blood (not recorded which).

CDR3 amino acids: CASSQYPRAGNSPLHF. CDR3 nucleotide sequence: TGCGCCAGCAGCCAGTACCCCAGGGCTGGCAATTCACCCCTCCACTTT. V gene TRBV4-1 combines with J gene TRBJ1-6; weak D call: TRBD1 (5 bases). Per the germline V gene, CDR1 is MGHRA and CDR2 is YSYEKL. Between the trimmed V and J ends, which lost 3 bases and 7 bases, there was a span of 16 bases. The CDR3 consists of 16 residues.